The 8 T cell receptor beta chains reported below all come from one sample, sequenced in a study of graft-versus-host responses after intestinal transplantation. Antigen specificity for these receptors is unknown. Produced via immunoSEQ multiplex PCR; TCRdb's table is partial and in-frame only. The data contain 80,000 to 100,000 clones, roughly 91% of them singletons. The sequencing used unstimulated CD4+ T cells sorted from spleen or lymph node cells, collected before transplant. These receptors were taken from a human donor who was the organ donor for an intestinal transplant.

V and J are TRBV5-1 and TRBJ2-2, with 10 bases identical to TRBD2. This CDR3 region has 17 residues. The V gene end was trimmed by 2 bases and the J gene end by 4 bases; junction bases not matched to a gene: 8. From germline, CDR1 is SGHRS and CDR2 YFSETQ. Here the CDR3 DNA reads TGCGCCAGCAGCTTCGCTATCCTAGCGGGGGTCACCGGGGAGCTGTTTTTT. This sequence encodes CASSFAILAGVTGELFF. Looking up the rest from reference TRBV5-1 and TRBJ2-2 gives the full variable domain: KAGVTQTPRYLIKTRGQQVTLSCSPISGHRSVSWYQQTPGQGLQFLFEYFSETQRNKGNFPGRFSGRQFSNSRSEMNVSTLELGDSALYLCASSFAILAGVTGELFFGEGSRLTVL.

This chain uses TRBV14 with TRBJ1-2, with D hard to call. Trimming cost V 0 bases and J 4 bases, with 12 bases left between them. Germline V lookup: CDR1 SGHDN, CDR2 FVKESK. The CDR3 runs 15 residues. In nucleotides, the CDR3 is TGTGCCAGCAGCCAAGAGGTAGCCAAAATCTATGGCTACACCTTC. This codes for CASSQEVAKIYGYTF.

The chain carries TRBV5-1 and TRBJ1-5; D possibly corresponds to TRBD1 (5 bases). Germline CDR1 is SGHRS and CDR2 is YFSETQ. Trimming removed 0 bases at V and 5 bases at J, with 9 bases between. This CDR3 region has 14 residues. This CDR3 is CASSLGGVDQPQHF. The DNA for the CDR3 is TGCGCCAGCAGCTTGGGGGGCGTTGATCAGCCCCAGCATTTT.

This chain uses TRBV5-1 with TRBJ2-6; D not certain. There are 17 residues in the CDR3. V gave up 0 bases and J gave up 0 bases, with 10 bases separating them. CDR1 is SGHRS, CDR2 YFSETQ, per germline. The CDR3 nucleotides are TGCGCCAGCAGCTTGGCGGCAGGCCGCTCTGGGGCCAACGTCCTGACTTTC. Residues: CASSLAAGRSGANVLTF.

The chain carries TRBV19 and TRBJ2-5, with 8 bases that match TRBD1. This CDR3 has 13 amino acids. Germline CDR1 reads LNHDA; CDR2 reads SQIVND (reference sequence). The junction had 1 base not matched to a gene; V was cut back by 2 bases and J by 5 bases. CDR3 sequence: CASSIYRGETQYF. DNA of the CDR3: TGTGCCAGTAGTATATACAGGGGGGAGACCCAGTACTTC.

The CDR3 bases are TGTGCCAGCAGCCACCGCACACGGGACAGGGGAAAATACGAGCAGTACTTC. Translation gives CASSHRTRDRGKYEQYF. The chain is built from TRBV7-8 and TRBJ2-7; TRBD1 aligns across 10 bases. CDR3 size: 17 residues. Per germline, CDR1 SGHVS and CDR2 FQNEAQ. Trimming at V came to 5 bases and at J to 4 bases, leaving 14 bases not matched to a gene.

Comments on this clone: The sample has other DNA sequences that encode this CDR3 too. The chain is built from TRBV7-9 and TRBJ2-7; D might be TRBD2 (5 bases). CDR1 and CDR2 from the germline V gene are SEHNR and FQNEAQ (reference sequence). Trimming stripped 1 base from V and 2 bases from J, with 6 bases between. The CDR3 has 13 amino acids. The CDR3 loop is CASSLVGAYEQYF. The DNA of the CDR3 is TGTGCCAGCAGCTTAGTCGGGGCCTACGAGCAGTACTTC.

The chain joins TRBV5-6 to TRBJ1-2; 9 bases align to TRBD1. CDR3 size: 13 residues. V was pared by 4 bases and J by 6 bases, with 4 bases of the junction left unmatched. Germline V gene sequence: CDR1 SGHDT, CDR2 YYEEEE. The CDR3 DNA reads TGTGCCAGCAGCGATGGACAGGGGAATGGCTACACCTTC. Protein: CASSDGQGNGYTF.